The 28 T cell receptor beta chains listed next were all sequenced from one sample in a study of technical replicates of blood from a few donors. Sequencing was performed with immunoSEQ multiplex PCR; in TCRdb, only in-frame clones are kept and a portion is missing. This sample carries more than 90,000 clones, roughly 96% of them seen once, and the ten largest clones take around 0.3%. Material for sequencing was T cells isolated from PBMCs. These receptors were taken from a human donor in good health.

This chain links TRBV18 with TRBJ2-3; 10 positions match TRBD1. The CDR3 runs 15 residues. Trimming removed 5 bases from V and 3 bases from J; junction bases left unmatched: 5. Germline V gene lookup returns CDR1 KGHSH and CDR2 LQKENI. For the CDR3, the DNA is TGTGCCAGCTCAGACCCGGGACAGGGGACAGATACGCAGTATTTT. Its translation is CASSDPGQGTDTQYF.

The chain carries TRBV5-6 and TRBJ1-1; D gene ambiguous. Germline V gives CDR1 SGHDT, CDR2 YYEEEE. V shed 0 bases and J shed 0 bases, with 9 bases lying between them. The CDR3 contains 15 residues. The CDR3 coding sequence is TGTGCCAGCAGCTTGGTTGGGCTTTTGAACACTGAAGCTTTCTTT. As protein: CASSLVGLLNTEAFF.

The genes are TRBV7-9 and TRBJ2-1; D not resolved. The CDR3 is 14 amino acids. Germline CDR1 is SEHNR and CDR2 is FQNEAQ (reference sequence). Trimming took 2 bases from V and 7 from J, leaving 12 bases between them. DNA for the CDR3: TGTGCCAGCAGCTTAAAACGGTCTCCTAATGAGCAGTTCTTC. Amino acid sequence: CASSLKRSPNEQFF.

This chain uses TRBV7-2 with TRBJ1-2, with 8 bases lining up with TRBD1. The CDR3 extends over 16 amino acids. The V gene's germline CDR1 is SGHTA and CDR2 FQGNSA. Trimming at V came to 0 bases and at J to 4 bases, leaving 7 bases not matched to a gene. The CDR3 DNA reads as TGTGCCAGCAGCTTAGCGCCTGGACAGGGAGGCTATGGCTACACCTTC. Protein product: CASSLAPGQGGYGYTF.

The chain is built from TRBV7-3 and TRBJ2-7, with D uncertain. The CDR3 runs 16 residues. The germline V gene has CDR1 SGHTA and CDR2 FQGTGA. V lost 2 bases and J lost 2, with 16 bases in between. CDR3 residues: CASSLYPGDGPYEQYF. CDR3 bases: TGTGCCAGCAGCTTATATCCTGGAGACGGCCCCTACGAGCAGTACTTC.

The V and J genes are TRBV30 and TRBJ2-5, with 11 bases aligning to TRBD2. From germline, CDR1 is GTSNPN and CDR2 SVGIG (reference sequence). The ends lost 2 bases at V and 3 bases at J; junction bases unmatched: 8. CDR3 size: 16 residues. The chain's CDR3 is CAWSLGLAGGKETQYF. The DNA for the CDR3 is TGTGCCTGGAGTTTGGGGCTAGCGGGAGGCAAAGAGACCCAGTACTTC.

This chain connects TRBV7-2 to TRBJ2-3; TRBD1 agrees at 8 bases. Germline V gene sequence: CDR1 SGHTA, CDR2 FQGNSA. CDR3 length: 14 residues. J was trimmed by 7 bases and V by 7 bases; bases with no gene match: 10. Here the CDR3 reads CASNEQGVVNTQYF. The CDR3 DNA reads as TGTGCCAGCAACGAACAGGGGGTTGTAAATACGCAGTATTTT.

V gene TRBV2 combines with J gene TRBJ2-1; 10 bases align to TRBD2. The V segment lost 2 bases and the J segment 0 bases; nucleotides outside the gene matches: 1. The CDR3 runs 16 residues. Germline CDR1 and CDR2: SNHLY and FYNNEI. The CDR3 region is CASSESSGGSYNEQFF. The CDR3 DNA is TGTGCCAGCAGTGAATCTAGCGGGGGCTCCTACAATGAGCAGTTCTTC.

This rearrangement joins TRBV4-1 to TRBJ2-4; 7 bases fit TRBD1. The CDR3 has 14 amino acids. Losses at the gene ends were 3 bases for V and 7 bases for J; bases not matched to a gene: 6. Germline V lookup: CDR1 MGHRA, CDR2 YSYEKL. CDR3 region: CASSHIGQVNIQYF. CDR3 DNA: TGCGCCAGCAGCCATATTGGACAGGTGAACATTCAGTACTTC.

This chain joins TRBV7-2 and TRBJ2-5; 7 bases agree with TRBD1. Germline lookup yields CDR1 SGHTA and CDR2 FQGNSA. The CDR3 has 15 amino acids. Losses at the gene ends were 4 bases for V and 2 bases for J; bases not matched to a gene: 7. In nucleotides, the CDR3 is TGTGCCAGCAGCTCAACAGGGGTTTGGCAAGAGACCCAGTACTTC. It is translated as CASSSTGVWQETQYF.

The chain has TRBV5-6 and TRBJ2-7; D is ambiguous. Trimming took off 5 bases at V and 1 base at J, with 10 bases between the two ends. Germline CDR1 is SGHDT and CDR2 is YYEEEE. CDR3 length: 13 residues. CDR3 amino acids: CASRTRNSYEQYF. As DNA, the CDR3 is TGTGCCAGCAGGACACGGAATTCCTACGAGCAGTACTTC.

The chain uses TRBV19 and TRBJ2-7; possibly TRBD1 for D (6 bases). V dropped 10 bases and J dropped 6 bases, with 19 bases sitting between them. This CDR3 contains 13 residues. The V gene's germline CDR1 is LNHDA and CDR2 SQIVND (reference sequence). The CDR3 reads CATTYRVGAEQYF. The CDR3 coding sequence is TGTGCCACAACTTACAGGGTAGGGGCCGAGCAGTACTTC. Together with reference TRBV19 and TRBJ2-7, the CDR3 gives the full variable domain: DGGITQSPKYLFRKEGQNVTLSCEQNLNHDAMYWYRQDPGQGLRLIYYSQIVNDFQKGDIAEGYSVSREKKESFPLTVTSAQKNPTAFYLCATTYRVGAEQYFGPGTRLTVT.

The chain has TRBV30 and TRBJ2-2; D ambiguous. CDR3 length: 12 amino acids. Between the trimmed V and J ends, which lost 4 bases and 3 bases, there was a span of 6 bases. Germline V gene lookup returns CDR1 GTSNPN and CDR2 SVGIG (reference sequence). Here the CDR3 DNA reads TGTGCCTGGAACCCGGACACCGGGGAGCTGTTTTTT. This encodes CAWNPDTGELFF.

The genes are TRBV10-1 and TRBJ2-7; D is uncertain. Germline lookup yields CDR1 WNHNN and CDR2 SYGVQD (reference sequence). The CDR3 is made up of 14 amino acids. Deletions cut 2 bases from V and 5 bases from J, with 13 bases between. DNA of the CDR3: TGCGCCAGCAGTGAGCAGGCTCCTCTGCACGAGCAGTACTTC. Amino acids: CASSEQAPLHEQYF.

V usage is TRBV10-3 and J usage is TRBJ2-7; 10 nucleotides align to TRBD2. The CDR3 consists of 17 residues. The V segment lost 2 bases and the J segment 1 base; nucleotides outside the gene matches: 8. In germline, CDR1 is ENHRY, CDR2 SYGVKD. The CDR3 nucleotides read TGTGCCATCAGTGAGCCTATAGCGGGAGGCAGTTCCTACGAGCAGTACTTC. This encodes CAISEPIAGGSSYEQYF.

The genes are TRBV9 and TRBJ2-1; 7 bases match TRBD2. V was pared by 3 bases and J by 4 bases, with 7 bases of the junction left unmatched. The CDR3 length is 15 residues. Germline values: CDR1 SGDLS, CDR2 YYNGEE. The CDR3 here is CASSGTAGSYNEQFF. CDR3 nucleotide sequence: TGTGCCAGCAGCGGAACAGCGGGAAGTTACAATGAGCAGTTCTTC.

The chain is built from TRBV5-4 and TRBJ1-2; no firm D call. The CDR3 loop spans 12 amino acids. Trimming removed 1 base from V and 10 bases from J, with 11 bases in between. CDR1 and CDR2 (germline): SGHNT, YYREEE (reference sequence). DNA of the CDR3: TGTGCCAGCAGCTTGAGAGAAGGAGCCTACACCTTC. It yields the protein CASSLREGAYTF.

The chain recombines TRBV30 with TRBJ1-4; TRBD1 might be the D (5 bases). Germline V gene data show CDR1 as GTSNPN and CDR2 as SVGIG (reference sequence). Between the trimmed V and J ends, which lost 0 bases and 3 bases, there was a span of 11 bases. The CDR3 sequence is 15 residues long. The DNA of the CDR3 is TGTGCCTGGAGTGTGAGGGGACTTGCTAATGAAAAACTGTTTTTT. Translated: CAWSVRGLANEKLFF.

This sequence joins TRBV19 and TRBJ2-2; D is possibly TRBD1 (6 bases). This CDR3 comprises 14 residues. The ends were cut back, 4 bases at V and 0 bases at J, with 6 bases in the middle. Germline V gives CDR1 LNHDA, CDR2 SQIVND (reference sequence). This CDR3 is CASSTGANTGELFF. CDR3 nucleotides: TGTGCCAGTAGTACAGGGGCGAACACCGGGGAGCTGTTTTTT.

This chain joins TRBV27 and TRBJ2-7; D is perhaps TRBD1 (6 bases). Germline CDR1 MNHEY, CDR2 SMNVEV (reference sequence). Trimming left V 4 bases short and J 7 bases short, with 14 bases between. The CDR3 extends over 13 amino acids. CDR3 amino acids: CASSSDRFGEQYF. The CDR3, as DNA: TGTGCCAGCAGTTCCGACAGGTTCGGGGAGCAGTACTTC.

The chain combines TRBV28 with TRBJ1-5, with D tentatively TRBD1 (6 bases). V lost 6 bases and J 4 bases, leaving 13 bases between the germline ends. Germline CDR1 MDHEN, CDR2 SYDVKM. The CDR3 has 14 residues. The CDR3 loop is CASSLQGLNQPQHF. The CDR3 nucleotides are TGTGCCAGCAGCCTACAGGGTCTTAATCAGCCCCAGCATTTT.

The V call is TRBV10-3, the J call TRBJ2-5, with D possibly being TRBD2 (6 bases). The CDR3 spans 15 residues. V dropped 8 bases and J dropped 3 bases, with 19 bases sitting between them. From germline, CDR1 is ENHRY and CDR2 SYGVKD. CDR3 coding DNA: TGTGCCATCTCTGGGCAGGGAGGAGGGGAAGAGACCCAGTACTTC. Amino acid sequence: CAISGQGGGEETQYF.

V usage is TRBV5-4 and J usage is TRBJ2-2; the D gene is possibly TRBD2 (5 bases). The ends were cut back, 0 bases at V and 6 bases at J, with 12 bases in the middle. The length of the CDR3 is 15 residues. Germline CDR1 reads SGHNT; CDR2 reads YYREEE (reference sequence). CDR3 DNA: TGTGCCAGCAGCTTGGCGCCTCTTAGCGCCGGGGAGCTGTTTTTT. It codes for CASSLAPLSAGELFF.

The chain uses TRBV7-8 and TRBJ2-3, with a possible D match to TRBD2 (6 bases). This CDR3 is 17 amino acids long. The ends were cut back, 2 bases at V and 1 base at J, with 16 bases in the middle. Germline-derived CDR1 and CDR2 are SGHVS and FQNEAQ. The CDR3 sequence is CASSLSGQGGGTDTQYF. CDR3 nucleotides: TGTGCCAGCAGCTTATCAGGGCAGGGAGGTGGCACAGATACGCAGTATTTT.

This rearrangement joins TRBV29-1 to TRBJ1-1; D not certain. The CDR3 loop spans 11 amino acids. V lost 4 bases and J lost 7, with 10 bases in between. Germline V gene data show CDR1 as SQVTM and CDR2 as ANQGSEA. In DNA form, the CDR3 reads TGCAGCGTTGGGAGCCCCGGTGAAGCTTTCTTT. Its protein product is CSVGSPGEAFF.

The V and J genes are TRBV11-3 and TRBJ2-5; 7 nucleotides align to TRBD2. With 5 bases clipped from V and 4 bases from J, the junction kept 7 bases outside the gene matches. The CDR3 sequence is 14 residues long. Germline V lookup: CDR1 SGHNT, CDR2 YENEEA. The DNA for the CDR3 is TGTGCCAGCAGCCCCGGGACTACCCTAGAGACCCAGTACTTC. Amino acid sequence: CASSPGTTLETQYF.

This chain's CDR3 is CASYGLYGYTF. DNA of the CDR3: TGTGCCAGTTACGGACTCTATGGCTACACCTTC. V usage is TRBV6-6 and J usage is TRBJ1-2; D is ambiguous. There are 11 residues in the CDR3. V dropped 9 bases and J dropped 4 bases, with 9 bases sitting between them. Germline V lookup: CDR1 MNHNY, CDR2 SVGAGI (reference sequence).

The gene calls are TRBV28 and TRBJ2-5, with 7 bases identical to TRBD1. Germline V lookup: CDR1 MDHEN, CDR2 SYDVKM. After removal of 4 bases from V and 7 bases from J, the junction contained 15 bases not matched to a gene. The CDR3 contains 16 residues. CDR3 sequence reads: CASSSVWDSMSGTQYF. CDR3 nucleotides: TGTGCCAGCAGTTCCGTTTGGGACAGCATGTCCGGGACCCAGTACTTC.